This T cell receptor beta chain was profiled in a study of blood T cell repertoires in COVID-19 (dated by TCRdb to about 2020). For the wider study: Collaborator samples came from the United States, Italy and Spain and covered acute and convalescent phases of COVID-19. The material from the prospective study consisted of cDNA or gDNA derived from T cells, B-cell-depleted T cells, or PBMCs. The dataset comprised deeply sampled blood TCRbeta repertoires from subjects exposed to, actively infected with, or recovered from COVID-19. A freely available public database, intended as a resource for researchers studying the immune response to SARS-CoV-2, is where the repertoires were released. Samples came from the ongoing ImmuneRACE study (first 160 participants) plus 1,254 subjects from 6 global collaborators. A de-identified subject ID, COVID-19 status, age in years and sex were almost always included in the sample metadata. Where available, HLA class I and class II types were obtained from metadata supplied by the sample provider rather than from assay-based typing. On the study overall, not on this receptor specifically: The amount of clinical and demographic metadata varied by source and participant and was provided uncurated.

The immunoSEQ Assay, a bias-controlled multiplex PCR, was used to amplify TCRbeta CDR3 regions from genomic DNA. The authors' analysis ran thus. The number of nucleated cells in each sample was estimated from the amplification of reference gene primers within the assay. To quantify the absolute abundance of each unique TCRbeta CDR3 rearrangement, sequence reads were collapsed and filtered. Productive Simpson clonality was computed per sample as the square root of Simpson's diversity index over productive rearrangements. Held by TCRdb, this immuneACCESS table contains in-frame sequences only and omits some clones. Under half of the omission traces to an unresolved V gene where checked; the cause of the rest is unknown. D and trimming were read from the DNA, whereas the V and J calls and clone size are those reported in that table. The sample table lists 95,000 to 110,000 clones, around 90% of them with a count of one. Roughly 5.3% of the sample is in the top ten clones.

Taken from cysteine to phenylalanine, the CDR3 has 16 residues. Only the CDR3 portion is preserved as DNA: 48 bases, with reading frame beginning at the first base. The germline V gene supplies CDR1 SNHLY and CDR2 FYNNEI. After removal of 2 bases from V and 3 bases from J, the junction retains 7 bases not matched to a gene. About this clone: The target of this receptor is not known. No qualities accompany the bases; no much larger clone lies one base away.

Each collaborating institution followed its own protocols to collect whole blood in K2EDTA tubes. Collaborator samples were shipped for TCRbeta analysis as frozen whole blood, isolated PBMCs, or DNA extracted from either sample type. This receptor was taken from a human donor in a cohort sampled during active COVID-19. The chain joins TRBV2 to TRBJ1-5; a stretch of 7 junction bases matches TRBD1. Sequencing input: peripheral blood. The CDR3 protein: CASSELGGTVNQPQHF. The nucleotides read TGTGCCAGCAGTGAATTAGGCGGGACAGTCAATCAGCCCCAGCATTTT. The CDR3 plus the reference TRBV2 and TRBJ1-5 genes for the other parts give the full variable domain: EPEVTQTPSHQVTQMGQEVILRCVPISNHLYFYWYRQILGQKVEFLVSFYNNEISEKSEIFDDQFSVERPDGSNFTLKIRSTKLEDSAMYFCASSELGGTVNQPQHFGDGTRLSIL.